This T cell receptor beta chain was captured by sequencing in a study of a mutant IDH1 vaccine in newly diagnosed glioma. Overall study context: With temozolomide cycles, or 4-6 weeks after radiotherapy alone, vaccination was started. Patients' prior therapy spanned radiotherapy, temozolomide, or both; most underwent both. Visit V12 happened at week 35; visit V13 happened at week 47.

Profiling relied on immunoSEQ multiplex PCR, and the TCRdb table lists in-frame clones only, not all of them. The sample lists roughly 34,000 clones; roughly 89% were seen once. CDR3 length: 15 residues. V was clipped by 4 bases and J by 4 bases, with 12 bases between them. CDR1 and CDR2 from the germline V gene are SGHKS and YYEKEE (reference sequence). Regarding time point: week 47, end of study. A single vaccine dose contained 300 ug of mutant IDH1 20-mer peptide, and topical imiquimod was used with it. Across weeks 1, 3, 5, 7, 11, 15, 19 and 23, patients received a vaccination each time, eight in all. With respect to this clone: Its specificity is not known.

Sample: PBMCs, taken from a glioma patient whose treatment included an IDH1 peptide vaccine. The chain is built from TRBV5-5 and TRBJ1-6, with D unclear. The source is a woman between 25 and 40 years old with glioma. CDR3 protein: CASSDGRTYNSPLHF. The DNA for the CDR3 is TGTGCCAGCAGCGATGGACGGACGTATAATTCACCCCTCCACTTT.